The clone carrying this T cell receptor beta chain was found a few times. The antigen remains undetermined. Other DNA sequences in this sample translate to the same CDR3. The sample originates from a study of T cell responses to AZD1222 COVID-19 vaccine. Clones were read by immunoSEQ multiplex PCR, and TCRdb kept only the in-frame ones, dropping some. Found here are 68,000 or so clones, 80% to 85% of them singletons; the top ten hold around 10%. General study points: Rises in breadth and depth of Spike-specific TCRs came after two AZD1222 doses. Clonal diversity was possibly underestimated, and the donors were mostly white British, with more females. Unmutated variant regions are reportedly the target of nearly half of TCRs that are spike-specific.

The source material was peripheral blood, sampled on day 0 of AZD1222 vaccination. The clonotype comes from an adult in good health.

CDR3 loop: CASSFGGTYEQYF. The CDR3 DNA sequence: TGCGCCAGCAGCTTCGGGGGTACCTACGAGCAGTACTTC. The V call is TRBV5-1, the J call TRBJ2-7, with a tentative D call TRBD2 (6 bases). Germline lookup yields CDR1 SGHRS and CDR2 YFSETQ. The CDR3 is 13 amino acids. The V end was cut by 2 bases, the J end by 2 bases, with 8 bases between.